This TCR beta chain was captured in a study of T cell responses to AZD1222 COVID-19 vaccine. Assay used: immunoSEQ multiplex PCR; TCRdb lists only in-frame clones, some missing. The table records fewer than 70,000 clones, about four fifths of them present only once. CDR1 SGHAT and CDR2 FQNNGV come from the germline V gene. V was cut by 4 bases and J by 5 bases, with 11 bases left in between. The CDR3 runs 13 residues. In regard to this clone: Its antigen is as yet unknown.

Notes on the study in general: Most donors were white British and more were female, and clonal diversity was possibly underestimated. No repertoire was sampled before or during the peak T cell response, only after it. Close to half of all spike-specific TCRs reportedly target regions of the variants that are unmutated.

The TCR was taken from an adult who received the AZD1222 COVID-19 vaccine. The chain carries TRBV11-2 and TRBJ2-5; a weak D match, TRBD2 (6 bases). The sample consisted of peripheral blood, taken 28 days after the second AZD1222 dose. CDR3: CASSSGTLETQYF. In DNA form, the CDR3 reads TGTGCCAGCAGCTCCGGGACTTTGGAGACCCAGTACTTC.